Following are 29 T cell receptor beta chains from one sample sequenced in a study of OX40 agonist ivuxolimab in advanced cancers. The data were produced by immunoSEQ multiplex PCR, yet TCRdb's version contains in-frame clones alone and is incomplete. Of roughly 92,000 clones listed, 90% are singletons. This specimen was CD4+ or CD8+ T cells sorted from blood, taken in a trial of the OX40 agonist ivuxolimab. The receptors were gathered from an adult with an advanced solid tumor such as melanoma, head and neck, liver or kidney cancer.

This sequence joins TRBV19 and TRBJ1-1; D gene uncertain. CDR1 is LNHDA and CDR2 is SQIVND in the germline V gene (reference sequence). CDR3 length: 13 residues. Trimming stripped 4 bases from V and 1 base from J, with 7 bases between. CDR3: CASSNLRNTEAFF. DNA of the CDR3: TGTGCCAGTAGTAATCTGCGGAACACTGAAGCTTTCTTT.

This chain uses TRBV19 with TRBJ2-2, with 8 bases that match TRBD1. Germline CDR1 reads LNHDA; CDR2 reads SQIVND (reference sequence). V lost 3 bases to trimming and J lost 3 bases; unmatched junction nucleotides: 6. CDR3 length equals 16 residues. CDR3 in DNA: TGTGCCAGTAGTATTCGGCAGGGGGCTGACACCGGGGAGCTGTTTTTT. Protein: CASSIRQGADTGELFF.

The chain joins TRBV5-4 to TRBJ1-4; 11 bases map to TRBD1. Germline V CDR1 and CDR2: SGHNT, YYREEE (reference sequence). The CDR3 contains 15 residues. Losses at the gene ends were 5 bases for V and 7 bases for J; bases not matched to a gene: 7. CDR3 loop: CASSQGGQGVEKLFF. The CDR3 coding sequence is TGTGCCAGCAGTCAAGGGGGACAGGGGGTTGAAAAACTGTTTTTT.

The chain combines TRBV4-2 with TRBJ1-2; D ambiguous. This CDR3 comprises 15 residues. Germline assignment: CDR1 LGHNA and CDR2 YNFKEQ. V was shortened by 0 bases and J by 1 base, with 9 bases between the two germline ends. The CDR3 protein is CASSQDSGVNYGYTF. CDR3 DNA: TGTGCCAGCAGCCAAGATTCCGGGGTTAACTATGGCTACACCTTC.

This clone was observed once. The chain couples TRBV28 to TRBJ1-5; D not certain. The germline CDR1 and CDR2 sequences are MDHEN and SYDVKM. Deletions cut 3 bases from V and 4 bases from J, with 7 bases between. The CDR3 sequence is 13 residues long. CDR3 loop: CASSLRWNQPQHF. The CDR3, as DNA: TGTGCCAGCAGTTTGCGGTGGAATCAGCCCCAGCATTTT.

The chain links TRBV7-2 to TRBJ2-7, with a weak D call TRBD1 (6 bases). V was pared by 1 base and J by 2 bases, with 9 bases between. This CDR3 comprises 14 residues. Germline CDR1 SGHTA, CDR2 FQGNSA. The CDR3 sequence: CASSLGGRTYEQYF. The DNA for the CDR3 is TGTGCCAGCAGCTTAGGGGGGCGTACCTACGAGCAGTACTTC. Supplemented by reference TRBV7-2 and TRBJ2-7, the full variable domain reads GAGVSQSPSNKVTEKGKDVELRCDPISGHTALYWYRQSLGQGLEFLIYFQGNSAPDKSGLPSDRFSAERTGGSVSTLTIQRTQQEDSAVYLCASSLGGRTYEQYFGPGTRLTVT.

The chain combines TRBV5-4 with TRBJ2-7; 8 bases fit TRBD2. J lost 7 bases, V lost 0 bases, and 12 bases had no gene match. This CDR3 contains 16 residues. The germline V gene has CDR1 SGHNT and CDR2 YYREEE (reference sequence). CDR3 amino acids: CASSLDRGLVSGEQYF. CDR3 nucleotide sequence: TGTGCCAGCAGCTTGGACCGGGGACTAGTCTCGGGAGAGCAGTACTTC.

This chain joins TRBV7-9 and TRBJ1-2; 12 bases align to TRBD1. The J segment lost 4 bases and the V segment lost 5 bases, leaving 11 bases of the junction unmatched. The CDR3 runs 17 residues. Germline values: CDR1 SEHNR, CDR2 FQNEAQ (reference sequence). CDR3 residues: CASSPMGTGGSGYGYTF. The CDR3 DNA reads TGTGCCAGCAGCCCTATGGGGACAGGGGGCTCCGGCTATGGCTACACCTTC. Based on the CDR3 plus reference TRBV7-9 and TRBJ1-2, the full variable domain is DTGVSQNPRHKITKRGQNVTFRCDPISEHNRLYWYRQTLGQGPEFLTYFQNEAQLEKSRLLSDRFSAERPKGSFSTLEIQRTEQGDSAMYLCASSPMGTGGSGYGYTFGSGTRLTVV.

The chain recombines TRBV27 with TRBJ2-7; D gene uncertain. CDR1 is MNHEY, CDR2 SMNVEV, per germline (reference sequence). The CDR3 extends over 13 amino acids. V was clipped by 5 bases and J by 6 bases, with 14 bases between them. The CDR3 region is CASSPSLRSEQYF. In DNA, the CDR3 is TGTGCCAGCAGTCCCTCATTACGTAGCGAGCAGTACTTC.

The chain links TRBV5-1 to TRBJ2-7; 7 bases align to TRBD1. Germline V gene sequence: CDR1 SGHRS, CDR2 YFSETQ. V trimming: 6 bases; J trimming: 5 bases; junction bases outside the gene matches: 14. The CDR3 runs 15 residues. CDR3 in DNA: TGCGCCAGCAACCCAGAAGGGAACAGGGGAAACGAGCAGTACTTC. Residues: CASNPEGNRGNEQYF.

The chain carries TRBV5-1 and TRBJ1-3; D possibly corresponds to TRBD1 (5 bases). Trimming took off 2 bases at V and 0 bases at J, with 15 bases between the two ends. The V gene's germline CDR1 is SGHRS and CDR2 YFSETQ. The CDR3 totals 17 residues. The CDR3 DNA sequence: TGCGCCAGCAGCTTTCAACCCGGGACCGGCTCTGGAAACACCATATATTTT. This sequence encodes CASSFQPGTGSGNTIYF.

This clone was recorded only once. The rearrangement links TRBV2 to TRBJ2-5; 7 nucleotides agree with TRBD1. There are 16 residues in the CDR3. The germline V gene has CDR1 SNHLY and CDR2 FYNNEI. V gave up 7 bases and J gave up 4 bases; unmatched junction bases: 15. CDR3 coding DNA: TGTGCCAGCAACGACTATGGGACAGCCGAGGGAGAGACCCAGTACTTC. Protein product: CASNDYGTAEGETQYF.

This chain joins TRBV11-2 and TRBJ2-1; D not resolved. CDR1 and CDR2 from the germline V gene are SGHAT and FQNNGV. The CDR3 sequence is 15 residues long. Trimming removed 5 bases from V and 8 bases from J, with 19 bases in between. This chain's CDR3 is CASSPRSRVAYEQFF. Written as DNA, the CDR3 is TGTGCCAGCAGCCCGCGATCTAGGGTAGCCTATGAGCAGTTCTTC.

The gene calls are TRBV15 and TRBJ2-3; 7 bases are shared with TRBD2. Germline V gene lookup returns CDR1 LNHNV and CDR2 YYDKDF (reference sequence). The V and J ends lost 1 base and 2 bases, in that order; junction bases with no gene match: 12. This CDR3 is built from 18 residues. The CDR3 coding sequence is TGTGCCACCAGCAGAGTCCGAATAGCGGGCTTGTCCACAGATACGCAGTATTTT. Translated: CATSRVRIAGLSTDTQYF.

V and J are TRBV14 and TRBJ2-1; D may correspond to TRBD1 or TRBD2 (5 bases each). V was pared by 1 base and J by 3 bases, with 13 bases between. The CDR3 is made up of 16 amino acids. CDR1 and CDR2 (germline): SGHDN, FVKESK. The CDR3 loop reads CASSQAGTHIYNEQFF. CDR3 nucleotide sequence: TGTGCCAGCAGCCAAGCGGGGACGCACATCTACAATGAGCAGTTCTTC.

The chain links TRBV19 to TRBJ2-7; tentatively, D is TRBD2 (5 bases). The germline V and J ends were trimmed by 2 bases and 5 bases, with 13 bases remaining between them. Germline V CDR1 and CDR2: LNHDA, SQIVND (reference sequence). CDR3 size: 14 residues. CDR3 loop: CASSISGRSDEQYF. CDR3 DNA: TGTGCCAGTAGTATATCTGGGCGTAGCGACGAGCAGTACTTC.

A word on this clone: The same CDR3 also results from other DNA sequences found in this sample. The chain employs TRBV28 and TRBJ1-5; D call uncertain. V lost 3 bases and J 2 bases, leaving 11 bases between the germline ends. The CDR3 covers 15 residues. The germline gives CDR1 MDHEN, CDR2 SYDVKM. This chain's CDR3 is CASSLLGIGNQPQHF. DNA for the CDR3: TGTGCCAGCAGTTTGTTAGGGATCGGCAATCAGCCCCAGCATTTT.

The V call is TRBV5-1, the J call TRBJ2-7; weak D call: TRBD2 (5 bases). V lost 4 bases and J 7 bases, leaving 18 bases between the germline ends. The CDR3 has 14 residues. CDR1 and CDR2 from the germline V gene are SGHRS and YFSETQ. Here the CDR3 reads CASSLNMRAGEQYF. The CDR3 region has the DNA TGCGCCAGCAGCCTTAACATGAGGGCTGGGGAGCAGTACTTC.

The chain couples TRBV6-1 to TRBJ1-1, with 7 nucleotides matching TRBD1. The CDR3 has 13 amino acids. Trimming removed 2 bases from V and 11 bases from J; junction bases left unmatched: 8. Per germline, CDR1 MNHNS and CDR2 SASEGT. CDR3 DNA: TGTGCCAGCAGTGAACCTGGGACAGTTAGGGCTTTCTTT. It translates to CASSEPGTVRAFF.

V usage is TRBV19 and J usage is TRBJ2-5; TRBD1 matches at 9 bases. Germline CDR1 reads LNHDA; CDR2 reads SQIVND (reference sequence). With V trimmed by 3 bases and J by 5 bases, 7 bases remained unmatched. The CDR3 covers 15 residues. The CDR3 sequence: CASSISGGQGETQYF. As DNA, the CDR3 is TGTGCCAGTAGTATTTCGGGGGGACAGGGCGAGACCCAGTACTTC. Complete variable domain (other parts from reference TRBV19 and TRBJ2-5): DGGITQSPKYLFRKEGQNVTLSCEQNLNHDAMYWYRQDPGQGLRLIYYSQIVNDFQKGDIAEGYSVSREKKESFPLTVTSAQKNPTAFYLCASSISGGQGETQYFGPGTRLLVL.

This clone was found once. The chain recombines TRBV21-1 with TRBJ2-7; the table's D call, TRBD1, was not checked against the DNA. TRBV21-1 is classified as a pseudogene. The CDR3 covers 17 residues. DNA for the CDR3: TGTGCCAGCAGCAAAGTTGAAGGAGGGACAGGGGTCTACGAGCAGTACTTC. It codes for CASSKVEGGTGVYEQYF.

The V call is TRBV9, the J call TRBJ2-5; 14 bases line up with TRBD2. The CDR3 extends over 15 amino acids. The V segment lost 4 bases and the J segment 5 bases; nucleotides outside the gene matches: 4. Germline loops: CDR1 SGDLS, CDR2 YYNGEE. The CDR3 DNA reads as TGTGCCAGCAGCAGGGGACTAGCGGGGGTGGAGACCCAGTACTTC. Translation gives CASSRGLAGVETQYF.

This chain joins TRBV7-9 and TRBJ1-2, with unresolved D. The germline V gene encodes CDR1 SEHNR and CDR2 FQNEAQ (reference sequence). CDR3 length: 12 residues. Trimming stripped 2 bases from V and 4 bases from J, with 5 bases between. The chain's CDR3 is CASSLPSYGYTF. CDR3 nucleotide sequence: TGTGCCAGCAGCTTACCGAGCTATGGCTACACCTTC.

The chain uses TRBV7-3 and TRBJ1-1; weak D call: TRBD1 (6 bases). Trimming shortened V by 7 bases and J by 2 bases, and 11 bases separated the two germline ends. The CDR3 consists of 13 residues. CDR1 is SGHTA, CDR2 FQGTGA, per germline. The CDR3 sequence is CASKGGANTEAFF. The CDR3 nucleotides read TGTGCCAGCAAAGGGGGTGCCAACACTGAAGCTTTCTTT.

V usage is TRBV5-1 and J usage is TRBJ2-1; TRBD1 matches 7 bases. V shed 4 bases, J shed 5 bases, and the junction held 6 bases outside the gene matches. CDR3 size: 14 residues. Germline CDR1 and CDR2: SGHRS and YFSETQ. CDR3 nucleotides: TGCGCCAGCAGCCTCGGGACAGCTAACAATGAGCAGTTCTTC. Its translation is CASSLGTANNEQFF.

In its sample, this clone was seen a few times. This chain links TRBV11-2 with TRBJ2-7; D call uncertain. CDR3 length: 14 residues. Trimming took 5 bases from V and 0 from J, leaving 11 bases between them. Per germline, CDR1 SGHAT and CDR2 FQNNGV. The CDR3 loop reads CASSPKTVSYEQYF. The CDR3 DNA reads as TGTGCCAGCAGCCCCAAAACGGTCTCCTACGAGCAGTACTTC.

V is TRBV25-1 and J is TRBJ2-1; no reliable D call. CDR1 is MGHDK, CDR2 SYGVNS, per germline. The CDR3 runs to 13 residues. V lost 4 bases and J lost 8, with 12 bases in between. CDR3 residues: CASSGSPPHEQFF. CDR3 in DNA: TGTGCCAGCAGTGGATCGCCTCCCCATGAGCAGTTCTTC.

This chain uses TRBV30 with TRBJ2-7; tentatively, D is TRBD1 (6 bases). The CDR3 sequence is 13 residues long. The V gene lost 8 bases and the J gene lost 5 bases, with 19 bases spanning the gap. The germline V gene encodes CDR1 GTSNPN and CDR2 SVGIG (reference sequence). The DNA for the CDR3 is TGTGCCGGTTTAGGCAGGGGTTCACACGAGCAGTACTTC. Translation: CAGLGRGSHEQYF.

DNA of the CDR3: TGTGCCAGCTCACCAAGCGGGAGTAACTACGAGCAGTACTTC. It yields the protein CASSPSGSNYEQYF. The chain couples TRBV18 to TRBJ2-7, with 8 bases that match TRBD2. CDR3 length: 14 amino acids. Germline assignment: CDR1 KGHSH and CDR2 LQKENI. Trimming removed 2 bases from V and 3 bases from J; junction bases left unmatched: 3. Full variable domain (missing parts from reference TRBV18 and TRBJ2-7): NAGVMQNPRHLVRRRGQEARLRCSPMKGHSHVYWYRQLPEEGLKFMVYLQKENIIDESGMPKERFSAEFPKEGPSILRIQQVVRGDSAAYFCASSPSGSNYEQYFGPGTRLTVT.